This is a list of T cell receptor beta chains from one sample in a study of T cells in Graves' hyperthyroidism and ophthalmopathy. TCRdb re-analysed the multiplex PCR reads in MiXCR, keeping a single row per CDR3 protein. Among 270,000 or so distinct CDR3 sequences listed, less than 30% were seen once. Sequenced sample: blood. The source is a man aged 35 to 55 with Graves' hyperthyroidism that later progressed to Graves' ophthalmopathy. Each CDR3 is given with its conserved first and last residue. A D gene is named only where the DNA matches it firmly. Size is omitted from some rows. Given values are once, few, many or a class for expanded clones.

v_call	j_call	clone_size	d_call	cdr3_aa	cdr3_nt
TRBV6-2/TRBV6-3	TRBJ1-2	NA	NA	CASSYTAGRLTANGGYGYTF	TGTGCCAGCAGTTACACGGCAGGGAGATTAACAGCTAACGGTGGCTATGGCTACACCTTC
TRBV19	TRBJ2-7	many	NA	CASNDRGSYEQYF	TGTGCCAGTAACGATAGGGGTTCGTACGAGCAGTACTTC
TRBV27	TRBJ2-5	NA	TRBD1	CASSPYRGLETQYF	TGTGCCAGCAGTCCCTACAGGGGGCTAGAGACCCAGTACTTC
TRBV10-3	TRBJ2-5	NA	TRBD1	CAISGNRGSETQYF	TGTGCCATCAGCGGCAACAGGGGGAGTGAGACCCAGTACTTC
TRBV11-1	TRBJ2-5	many	NA	CASSFDRETQYF	TGTGCCAGCAGCTTTGACAGGGAGACCCAGTACTTC
TRBV27	TRBJ1-1	NA	TRBD1	CASSLFGTANTEAFF	TGTGCCAGCAGTTTATTCGGGACAGCGAACACTGAAGCTTTCTTT
TRBV6-1	TRBJ2-7	many	TRBD2	CASSLAGVGNEQYF	TGTGCCAGCAGTCTAGCGGGAGTAGGGAACGAGCAGTACTTC
TRBV7-3	TRBJ2-5	few	NA	CASSIGGKETQYF	TGTGCCAGCAGCATAGGGGGGAAAGAGACCCAGTACTTC
TRBV5-1	TRBJ1-1	many	NA	CASSVSDTEAFF	TGCGCCAGCAGTGTGAGCGACACTGAAGCTTTCTTT
TRBV4-2	TRBJ2-2	many	TRBD1	CASSQQTGTGGDTGELFF	TGTGCCAGCAGCCAACAGACCGGGACAGGGGGCGACACCGGGGAGCTGTTTTTT
TRBV5-1	TRBJ2-7	many	TRBD1	CASSDRTGGEQYF	TGCGCCAGCAGCGACCGGACAGGTGGAGAGCAGTACTTC
TRBV27	TRBJ2-7	many	TRBD2	CASSSRSLAALYEQYF	TGTGCCAGCAGTTCGCGTTCGCTAGCGGCCCTCTACGAGCAGTACTTC
TRBV6-2/TRBV6-3	TRBJ2-7	many	NA	CASSYSHRGGLSYEQYF	TGTGCCAGCAGTTACTCGCACCGAGGGGGACTTTCCTACGAGCAGTACTTC
TRBV6-1	TRBJ1-1	many	NA	CASSRIGSLTSTEAFF	TGTGCCAGCAGTCGAATAGGGTCCCTGACCAGCACTGAAGCTTTCTTT
TRBV11-3	TRBJ2-7	NA	TRBD1	CASSLWTGTYEQYF	TGTGCCAGCAGCTTATGGACAGGTACCTACGAGCAGTACTTC
TRBV7-9	TRBJ2-5	many	NA	CASSLAVVGETQYF	TGTGCCAGCAGCTTAGCGGTGGTGGGCGAGACCCAGTACTTC
TRBV4-2	TRBJ2-5	many	NA	CASSQDFIETQYF	TGTGCCAGCAGCCAAGACTTCATCGAGACCCAGTACTTC
TRBV6-1	TRBJ2-7	NA	TRBD2	CARSGGLAGMDEQYF	TGTGCCAGAAGTGGGGGGCTAGCGGGAATGGACGAGCAGTACTTC
TRBV4-2	TRBJ1-5	many	TRBD1	CASSQWGQGSQPQHF	TGTGCCAGCAGCCAATGGGGACAGGGGAGTCAGCCCCAGCATTTT
TRBV11-1	TRBJ2-5	NA	NA	CASSSRQARLETQYF	TGTGCCAGCAGCTCCCGACAGGCCCGTCTAGAGACCCAGTACTTC
TRBV6-2/TRBV6-3	TRBJ1-1	NA	NA	CASTPGGYYTEAFF	TGTGCCAGCACCCCTGGGGGGTATTACACTGAAGCTTTCTTT
TRBV20-1	TRBJ1-5	NA	NA	CSAASGGTGQPQHF	TGCAGTGCTGCCTCGGGGGGCACCGGTCAGCCCCAGCATTTT
TRBV7-3	TRBJ2-1	many	TRBD2	CASSSASGSNEQFF	TGTGCCAGCAGCTCCGCTAGCGGGAGTAATGAGCAGTTCTTC
TRBV7-3	TRBJ2-7	few	NA	CASSLTGRRGDEQYF	TGTGCCAGCAGCTTAACGGGACGTCGGGGAGACGAGCAGTACTTC
TRBV9	TRBJ2-1	many	TRBD2	CASNRAGGQVEQFF	TGTGCCAGCAACCGCGCGGGAGGGCAGGTTGAGCAGTTCTTC
TRBV29-1	TRBJ1-1	many	NA	CSVEDSGARNTEAFF	TGCAGCGTTGAAGATTCAGGGGCTAGGAACACTGAAGCTTTCTTT
TRBV20-1	TRBJ2-7	NA	TRBD1	CSGTSRDRGPYEQYF	TGCAGTGGGACCAGCCGGGACAGGGGTCCCTACGAGCAGTACTTC
TRBV7-2	TRBJ1-1	many	NA	CASSLGSGGTGTEAFF	TGTGCCAGCAGTCTAGGGTCCGGGGGAACGGGGACTGAAGCTTTCTTT
TRBV12-3/TRBV12-4	TRBJ2-7	NA	TRBD2	CASTSRIGRKAYEQYF	TGTGCCAGCACCTCCCGGATCGGGAGGAAGGCCTACGAGCAGTACTTC
TRBV6-2/TRBV6-3	TRBJ2-7	many	TRBD2	CASSSAGGRSYEQYF	TGTGCCAGCAGTTCCGCGGGAGGACGCTCCTACGAGCAGTACTTC
TRBV20-1	TRBJ2-7	many	TRBD2	CSARLAGGIGYEQYF	TGCAGTGCTAGGTTGGCGGGAGGGATAGGTTACGAGCAGTACTTC
TRBV5-1	TRBJ2-7	many	TRBD1	CASTPGQGGYEQYF	TGCGCCAGCACCCCGGGACAGGGAGGTTACGAGCAGTACTTC
TRBV27	TRBJ1-1	NA	NA	CASRLRDTYEAFF	TGTGCCAGCAGACTCCGGGACACATATGAAGCTTTCTTT
TRBV18	TRBJ1-1	many	NA	CASSPQTVNTEAFF	TGTGCCAGCTCACCCCAGACAGTGAACACTGAAGCTTTCTTT
TRBV30	TRBJ2-4	many	TRBD1	CACLNRDRVDIQYF	TGTGCCTGCCTAAACCGGGACAGGGTTGACATTCAGTACTTC
TRBV9	TRBJ1-3	NA	NA	CASSVSGHPDSGNTIYF	TGTGCCAGCAGCGTGTCCGGACACCCCGACTCTGGAAACACCATATATTTT
TRBV30	TRBJ2-2	NA	NA	CAWSRGRVAVNTGELFF	TGTGCCTGGAGTCGCGGTCGGGTAGCGGTGAACACCGGGGAGCTGTTTTTT
TRBV20-1	TRBJ2-5	many	NA	CSAIPRPGAQYF	TGCAGTGCTATTCCGAGGCCAGGGGCCCAGTACTTC
TRBV15	TRBJ1-1	NA	NA	CATSRLGTGNTEAFF	TGTGCCACCAGCAGACTTGGAACGGGGAACACTGAAGCTTTCTTT
TRBV20-1	TRBJ2-5	many	NA	CSAPEYQETQYF	TGCAGTGCCCCGGAGTACCAAGAGACCCAGTACTTC
TRBV7-9	TRBJ2-7	few	NA	CASSFSESSYEQYF	TGTGCCAGCAGCTTTTCAGAGAGCTCCTACGAGCAGTACTTC
TRBV12-3/TRBV12-4	TRBJ2-5	NA	TRBD1	CASSVRDRGGETQYF	TGTGCCAGCAGCGTCCGGGACAGGGGTGGGGAGACCCAGTACTTC
TRBV12-3/TRBV12-4	TRBJ2-7	many	TRBD2	CASSPSVATSGEQYF	TGTGCCAGCAGTCCCTCGGTCGCAACTAGCGGGGAGCAGTACTTC
TRBV5-1	TRBJ2-4	many	NA	CASSFLYF	TGCGCCAGCAGCTTTTTGTACTTC
TRBV6-2/TRBV6-3	TRBJ1-2	many	NA	CASSRGLYGYTF	TGTGCCAGCAGCCGGGGGCTCTATGGCTACACCTTC
TRBV7-6	TRBJ2-5	few	NA	CASSRGSWLLETQYF	TGTGCCAGCAGCCGGGGGTCGTGGCTCTTAGAGACCCAGTACTTC
TRBV5-1	TRBJ2-7	many	TRBD2	CASSLRAGPPDEQYF	TGCGCCAGCAGCTTGCGAGCGGGACCTCCGGACGAGCAGTACTTC
TRBV6-2/TRBV6-3	TRBJ2-1	few	TRBD2	CASKVAGGPGVANEQFF	TGTGCCAGCAAAGTGGCGGGAGGGCCGGGAGTAGCCAATGAGCAGTTCTTC
TRBV15	TRBJ2-7	many	TRBD1	CATSRGTGISYEQYF	TGTGCCACCAGCAGAGGGACAGGTATTAGTTACGAGCAGTACTTC
TRBV7-9	TRBJ2-5	NA	TRBD1	CASSPGTGGRQTQYF	TGTGCCAGCAGTCCCGGGACAGGGGGCAGGCAGACCCAGTACTTC
TRBV7-9	TRBJ1-2	many	NA	CASNPRFLGGYTF	TGTGCCAGCAACCCCAGATTTTTGGGCGGCTACACCTTC
TRBV30	TRBJ1-1	NA	NA	CAWSKVRRADTEAFF	TGTGCCTGGAGTAAGGTTCGCAGGGCGGACACTGAAGCTTTCTTT
TRBV12-3/TRBV12-4	TRBJ2-2	NA	NA	CASSYPPGPGELFF	TGTGCCAGCAGTTACCCCCCCGGGCCCGGGGAGCTGTTTTTT
TRBV7-9	TRBJ2-7	NA	NA	CASSLDTLPYEQYF	TGTGCCAGCAGCTTAGATACCCTCCCGTACGAGCAGTACTTC
TRBV12-3/TRBV12-4	TRBJ1-1	NA	TRBD1	CASNNRGSATEAFF	TGTGCCAGCAACAACAGGGGAAGCGCCACTGAAGCTTTCTTT
TRBV6-1	TRBJ2-7	many	NA	CASSDGPQGLSYEQYF	TGTGCCAGCAGTGATGGGCCACAGGGACTCTCCTACGAGCAGTACTTC
TRBV20-1	TRBJ1-2	many	NA	CSARVTDYGYTF	TGCAGTGCTAGAGTAACGGACTATGGCTACACCTTC
TRBV9	TRBJ2-2	many	NA	CASGWAHSNTGEPFF	TGTGCCAGCGGGTGGGCCCATAGTAACACCGGGGAGCCGTTTTTT